The entry below describes one TCR beta chain. This sample is part of a study of blood T cell repertoires in COVID-19. Assay used: immunoSEQ multiplex PCR; TCRdb lists only in-frame clones, some missing. In the table there are tens of thousands of clones, about 86% of which are singletons. The CDR3 sequence is 15 residues long. Germline CDR1 KGHDR, CDR2 SFDVKD. V was cut by 2 bases and J by 6 bases, with 13 bases left in between. The sample consisted of peripheral blood. The receptor was derived from a man aged 40-49 years with acute or convalescent COVID-19. V and J are TRBV24-1 and TRBJ2-1; a possible D gene is TRBD2 (6 bases). As DNA, the CDR3 is TGTGCCACCAGTGATTCGGGACTGGGGGGCAATGAGCAGTTCTTC. It encodes CATSDSGLGGNEQFF.